This TCR beta chain was sequenced in a study of vaccination and CD4 T cells after COVID-19. The CDR3 contains 10 residues. Trimming took off 7 bases at V and 4 bases at J, with 4 bases between the two ends. Germline CDR1 and CDR2: SNHLY and FYNNEI. This clonotype was recorded a few times. Its antigen is still unknown. The Oncomine TCR Beta short-read assay was applied to DNA of cultured CD4+ T cells. MiXCR, applied by TCRdb to the PCR reads, yields one record per CDR3 protein. The table records over 11,000 distinct CDR3 sequences, around 45% of them present only once. Treatment in this sample: roughly 10-day PBMC culture with coronavirus spike peptide pools or control peptides (ViraFEST assay). The authors isolated CD4+ T cells by negative selection after 10 days of culture.

Source material: cultured CD4+ T cells from blood. This clonotype was sampled from a human donor with COVID-19. This chain links TRBV2 with TRBJ2-5; D remains unclear. CDR3 amino acids: CASILETQYF. DNA for the CDR3: TGTGCCAGCATATTAGAGACCCAGTACTTC.